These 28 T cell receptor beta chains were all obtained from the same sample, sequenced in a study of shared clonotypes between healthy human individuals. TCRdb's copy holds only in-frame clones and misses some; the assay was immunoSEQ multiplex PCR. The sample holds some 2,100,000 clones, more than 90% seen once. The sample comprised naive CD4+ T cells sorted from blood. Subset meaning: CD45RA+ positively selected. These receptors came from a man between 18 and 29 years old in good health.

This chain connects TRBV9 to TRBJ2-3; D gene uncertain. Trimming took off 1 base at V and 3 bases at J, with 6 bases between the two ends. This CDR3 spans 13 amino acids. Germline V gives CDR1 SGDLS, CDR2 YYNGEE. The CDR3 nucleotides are TGTGCCAGCAGCGTAAAGGGTACAGATACGCAGTATTTT. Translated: CASSVKGTDTQYF.

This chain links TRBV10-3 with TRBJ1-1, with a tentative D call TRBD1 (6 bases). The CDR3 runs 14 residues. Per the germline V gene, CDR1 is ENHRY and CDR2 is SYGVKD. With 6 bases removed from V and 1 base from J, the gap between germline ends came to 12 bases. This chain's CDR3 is CAIRIDRSNTEAFF. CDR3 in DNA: TGTGCCATCAGGATTGACAGGTCGAACACTGAAGCTTTCTTT.

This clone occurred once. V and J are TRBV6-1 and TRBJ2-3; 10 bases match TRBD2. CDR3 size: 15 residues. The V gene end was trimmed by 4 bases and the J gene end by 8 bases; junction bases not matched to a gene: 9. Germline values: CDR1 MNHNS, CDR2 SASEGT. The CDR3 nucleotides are TGTGCCAGCAGTGTCAGCGGGGGGGCCCTCCTTACGCAGTATTTT. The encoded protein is CASSVSGGALLTQYF.

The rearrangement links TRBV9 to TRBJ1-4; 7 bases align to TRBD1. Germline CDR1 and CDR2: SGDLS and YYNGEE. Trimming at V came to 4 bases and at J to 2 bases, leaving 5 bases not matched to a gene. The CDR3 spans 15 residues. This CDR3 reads CASSPGGQTNEKLFF. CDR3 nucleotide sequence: TGTGCCAGCAGCCCCGGGGGACAGACTAATGAAAAACTGTTTTTT.

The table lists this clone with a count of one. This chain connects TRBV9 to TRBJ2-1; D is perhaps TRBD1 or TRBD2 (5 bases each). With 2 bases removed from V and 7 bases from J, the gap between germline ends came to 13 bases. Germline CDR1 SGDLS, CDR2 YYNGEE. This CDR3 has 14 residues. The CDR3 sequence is CASSVGTLSNEQFF. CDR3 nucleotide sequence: TGTGCCAGCAGCGTTGGGACCCTGAGTAATGAGCAGTTCTTC.

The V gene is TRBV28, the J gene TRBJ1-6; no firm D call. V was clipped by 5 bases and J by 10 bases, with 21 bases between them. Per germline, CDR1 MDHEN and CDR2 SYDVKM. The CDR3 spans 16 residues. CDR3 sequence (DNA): TGTGCCAGCAGTCCGCCCCGGGTCCAAATATCCTCACCCCTCCACTTT. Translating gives CASSPPRVQISSPLHF.

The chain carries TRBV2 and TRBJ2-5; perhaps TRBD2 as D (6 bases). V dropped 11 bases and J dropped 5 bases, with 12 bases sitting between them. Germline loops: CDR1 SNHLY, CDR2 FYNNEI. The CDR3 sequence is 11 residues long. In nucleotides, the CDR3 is TGTGCCGGCGCCCTAGCGGAGACCCAGTACTTC. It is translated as CAGALAETQYF.

For the CDR3, the DNA is TGTGCCAGCAGCTTAGCAGGACTAGCGCGAGGGGAGACCCAGTACTTC. Translating gives CASSLAGLARGETQYF. The V and J genes are TRBV11-2 and TRBJ2-5, with TRBD2 matching 9 bases. V dropped 1 base and J dropped 5; count of bases not matched to a gene: 8. CDR1 and CDR2 from the germline V gene are SGHAT and FQNNGV. The CDR3 loop spans 16 amino acids.

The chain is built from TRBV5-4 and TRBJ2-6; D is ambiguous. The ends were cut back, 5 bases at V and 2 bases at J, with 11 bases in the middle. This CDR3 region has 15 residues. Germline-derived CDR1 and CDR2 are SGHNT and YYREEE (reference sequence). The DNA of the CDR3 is TGTGCCAGCAGTCCTACAGCCGCTGGGGCCAACGTCCTGACTTTC. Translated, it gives CASSPTAAGANVLTF.

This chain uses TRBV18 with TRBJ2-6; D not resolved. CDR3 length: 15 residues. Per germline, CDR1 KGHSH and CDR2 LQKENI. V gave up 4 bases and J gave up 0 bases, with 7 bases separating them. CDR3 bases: TGTGCCAGCTCACAGGGTCTCTCTGGGGCCAACGTCCTGACTTTC. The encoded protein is CASSQGLSGANVLTF.

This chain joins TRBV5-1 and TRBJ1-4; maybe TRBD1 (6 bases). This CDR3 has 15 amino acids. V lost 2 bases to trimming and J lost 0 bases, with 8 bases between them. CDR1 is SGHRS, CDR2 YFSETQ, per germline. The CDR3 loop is CASSFRQATNEKLFF. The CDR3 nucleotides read TGCGCCAGCAGCTTTCGACAGGCAACTAATGAAAAACTGTTTTTT. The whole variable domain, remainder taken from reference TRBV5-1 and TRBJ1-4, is KAGVTQTPRYLIKTRGQQVTLSCSPISGHRSVSWYQQTPGQGLQFLFEYFSETQRNKGNFPGRFSGRQFSNSRSEMNVSTLELGDSALYLCASSFRQATNEKLFFGSGTQLSVL.

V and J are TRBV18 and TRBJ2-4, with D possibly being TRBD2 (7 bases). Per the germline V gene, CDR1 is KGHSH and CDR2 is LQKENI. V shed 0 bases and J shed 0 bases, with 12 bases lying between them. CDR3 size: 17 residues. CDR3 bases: TGTGCCAGCTCACCACCGGAGGGGGGGCTAGCCAAAAACATTCAGTACTTC. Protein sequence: CASSPPEGGLAKNIQYF.

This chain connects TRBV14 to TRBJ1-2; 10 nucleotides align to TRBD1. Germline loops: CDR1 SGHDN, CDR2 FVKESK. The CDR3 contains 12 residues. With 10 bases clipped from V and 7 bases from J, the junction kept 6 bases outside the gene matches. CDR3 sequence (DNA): TGTGCCATTTCGACAGGGGGCTTTGGCTACACCTTC. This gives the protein CAISTGGFGYTF.

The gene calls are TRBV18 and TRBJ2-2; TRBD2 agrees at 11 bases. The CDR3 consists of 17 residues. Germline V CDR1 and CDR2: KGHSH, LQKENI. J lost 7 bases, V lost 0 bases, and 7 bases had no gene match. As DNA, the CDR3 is TGTGCCAGCTCACCACCCCGACTAGCGGGACCAGACGGGGAGCTGTTTTTT. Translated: CASSPPRLAGPDGELFF. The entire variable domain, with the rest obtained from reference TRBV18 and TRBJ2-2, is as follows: NAGVMQNPRHLVRRRGQEARLRCSPMKGHSHVYWYRQLPEEGLKFMVYLQKENIIDESGMPKERFSAEFPKEGPSILRIQQVVRGDSAAYFCASSPPRLAGPDGELFFGEGSRLTVL.

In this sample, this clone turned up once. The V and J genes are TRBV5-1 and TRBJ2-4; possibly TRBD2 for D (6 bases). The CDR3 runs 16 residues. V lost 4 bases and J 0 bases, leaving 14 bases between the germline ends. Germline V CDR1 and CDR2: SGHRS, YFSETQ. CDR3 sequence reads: CASSERDSVAKNIQYF. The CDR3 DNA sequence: TGCGCCAGCAGCGAAAGGGACTCAGTAGCCAAAAACATTCAGTACTTC.

This chain's CDR3 is CASDGGGEAFF. DNA of the CDR3: TGTGCCTCCGACGGGGGAGGTGAAGCTTTCTTT. The chain links TRBV30 to TRBJ1-1, with D possibly TRBD1 on 5 matching bases. V lost 7 bases to trimming and J lost 7 bases, with 13 bases between them. CDR3 size: 11 residues. Looked up from germline, CDR1 is GTSNPN and CDR2 is SVGIG (reference sequence). The full variable domain, rest sourced from reference TRBV30 and TRBJ1-1, is SQTIHQWPATLVQPVGSPLSLECTVEGTSNPNLYWYRQAAGRGLQLLFYSVGIGQISSEVPQNLSASRPQDRQFILSSKKLLLSDSGFYLCASDGGGEAFFGQGTRLTVV.

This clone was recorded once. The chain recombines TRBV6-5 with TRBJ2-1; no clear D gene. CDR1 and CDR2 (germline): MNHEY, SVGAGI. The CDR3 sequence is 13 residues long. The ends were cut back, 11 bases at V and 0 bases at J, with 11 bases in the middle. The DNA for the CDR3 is TGTGCCCATGCCAGGAGCTCCTACAATGAGCAGTTCTTC. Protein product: CAHARSSYNEQFF.

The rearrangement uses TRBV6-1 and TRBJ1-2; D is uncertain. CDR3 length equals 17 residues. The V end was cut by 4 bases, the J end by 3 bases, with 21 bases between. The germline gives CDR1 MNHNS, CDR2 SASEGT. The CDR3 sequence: CASSARWSPSEDYGYTF. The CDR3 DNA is TGTGCCAGCAGTGCGAGATGGAGTCCGAGTGAGGACTATGGCTACACCTTC.

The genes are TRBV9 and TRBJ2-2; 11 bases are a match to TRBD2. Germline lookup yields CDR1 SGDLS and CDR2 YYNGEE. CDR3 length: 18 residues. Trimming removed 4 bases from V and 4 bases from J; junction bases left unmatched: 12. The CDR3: CASSLSMGTSGITGELFF. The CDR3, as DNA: TGTGCCAGCAGCCTCTCTATGGGGACTAGCGGAATCACCGGGGAGCTGTTTTTT.

The CDR3 here is CASSLGTGLAPLHF. The CDR3 DNA follows: TGTGCCAGCAGTTTGGGAACAGGGTTGGCACCCCTCCACTTT. The V call is TRBV6-5, the J call TRBJ1-6, with a tentative D call TRBD1 (6 bases). Germline values: CDR1 MNHEY, CDR2 SVGAGI. The CDR3 has 14 residues. Between the trimmed V and J ends, which lost 4 bases and 11 bases, there was a span of 15 bases.

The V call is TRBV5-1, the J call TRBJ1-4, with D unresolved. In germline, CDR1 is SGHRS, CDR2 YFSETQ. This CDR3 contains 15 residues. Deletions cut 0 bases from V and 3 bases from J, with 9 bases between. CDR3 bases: TGCGCCAGCAGCTTGGGAGCAACTGCTAATGAAAAACTGTTTTTT. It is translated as CASSLGATANEKLFF.

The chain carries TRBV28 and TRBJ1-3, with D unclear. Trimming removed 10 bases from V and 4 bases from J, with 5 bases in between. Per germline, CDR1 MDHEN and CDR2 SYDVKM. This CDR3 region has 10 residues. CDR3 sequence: CATNGNTIYF. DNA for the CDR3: TGTGCCACAAACGGAAACACCATATATTTT.

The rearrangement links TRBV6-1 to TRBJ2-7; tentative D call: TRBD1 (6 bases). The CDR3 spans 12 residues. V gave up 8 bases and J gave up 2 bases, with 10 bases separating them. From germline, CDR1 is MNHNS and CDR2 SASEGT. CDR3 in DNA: TGTGCCAGCGTCAGGGGCGCCTACGAGCAGTACTTC. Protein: CASVRGAYEQYF.

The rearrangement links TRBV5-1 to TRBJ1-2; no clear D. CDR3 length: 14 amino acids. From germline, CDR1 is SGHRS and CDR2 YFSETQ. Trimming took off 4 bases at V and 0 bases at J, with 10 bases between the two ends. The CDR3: CASSQEWANYGYTF. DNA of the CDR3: TGCGCCAGCAGCCAGGAATGGGCTAACTATGGCTACACCTTC. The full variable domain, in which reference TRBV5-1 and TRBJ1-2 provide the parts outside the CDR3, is KAGVTQTPRYLIKTRGQQVTLSCSPISGHRSVSWYQQTPGQGLQFLFEYFSETQRNKGNFPGRFSGRQFSNSRSEMNVSTLELGDSALYLCASSQEWANYGYTFGSGTRLTVV.

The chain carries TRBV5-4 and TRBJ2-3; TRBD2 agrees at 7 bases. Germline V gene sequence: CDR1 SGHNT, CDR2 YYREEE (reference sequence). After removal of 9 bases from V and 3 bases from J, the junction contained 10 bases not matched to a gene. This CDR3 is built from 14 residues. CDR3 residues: CAISSNGRTDTQYF. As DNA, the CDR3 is TGTGCCATCTCCAGTAACGGGAGGACAGATACGCAGTATTTT.

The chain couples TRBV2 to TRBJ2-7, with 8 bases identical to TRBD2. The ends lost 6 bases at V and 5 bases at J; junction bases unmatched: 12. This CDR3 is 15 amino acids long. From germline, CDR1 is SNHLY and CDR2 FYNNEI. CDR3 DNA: TGTGCCAGCAGAAACGGGGGGGTAGGCGTCCACGAGCAGTACTTC. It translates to CASRNGGVGVHEQYF.

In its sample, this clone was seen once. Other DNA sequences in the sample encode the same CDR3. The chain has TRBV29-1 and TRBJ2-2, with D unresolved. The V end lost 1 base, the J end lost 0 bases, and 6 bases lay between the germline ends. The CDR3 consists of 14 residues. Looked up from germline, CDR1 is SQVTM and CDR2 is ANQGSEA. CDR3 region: CSVEGLSNTGELFF. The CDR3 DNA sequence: TGCAGCGTTGAAGGGCTGTCGAACACCGGGGAGCTGTTTTTT.

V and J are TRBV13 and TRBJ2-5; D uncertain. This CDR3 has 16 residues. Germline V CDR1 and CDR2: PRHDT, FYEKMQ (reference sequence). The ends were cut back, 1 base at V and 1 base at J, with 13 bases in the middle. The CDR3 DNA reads TGTGCCAGCAGCTTAGATCTGGGTATGGGCCAAGAGACCCAGTACTTC. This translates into CASSLDLGMGQETQYF.